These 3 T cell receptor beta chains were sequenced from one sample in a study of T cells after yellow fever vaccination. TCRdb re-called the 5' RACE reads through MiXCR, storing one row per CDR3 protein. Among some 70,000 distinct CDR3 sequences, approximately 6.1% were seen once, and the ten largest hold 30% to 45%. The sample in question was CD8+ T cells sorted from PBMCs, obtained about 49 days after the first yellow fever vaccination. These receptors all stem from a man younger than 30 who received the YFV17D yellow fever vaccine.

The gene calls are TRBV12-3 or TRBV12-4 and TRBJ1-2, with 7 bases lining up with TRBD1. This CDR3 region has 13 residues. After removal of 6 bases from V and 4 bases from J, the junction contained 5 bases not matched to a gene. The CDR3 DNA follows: TGTGCCAGCAGCCCTCGGGACAGCTATGGCTACACCTTC. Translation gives CASSPRDSYGYTF.

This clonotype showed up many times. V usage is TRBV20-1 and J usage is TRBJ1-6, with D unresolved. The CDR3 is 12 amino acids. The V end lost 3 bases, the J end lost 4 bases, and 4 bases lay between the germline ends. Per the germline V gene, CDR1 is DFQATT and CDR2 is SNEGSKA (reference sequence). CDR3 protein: CSARDYNSPLHF. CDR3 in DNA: TGCAGTGCTAGGGATTATAATTCACCCCTCCACTTT.

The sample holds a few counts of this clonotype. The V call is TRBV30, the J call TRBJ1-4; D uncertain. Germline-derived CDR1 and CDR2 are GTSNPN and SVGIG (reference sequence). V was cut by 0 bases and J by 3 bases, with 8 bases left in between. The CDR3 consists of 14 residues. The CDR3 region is CAWSVQSPNEKLFF. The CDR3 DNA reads TGTGCCTGGAGTGTACAGAGCCCTAATGAAAAACTGTTTTTT.